This TCR beta chain was identified during a study of shared clonotypes between healthy human individuals. This clone has only one observation. The table came from immunoSEQ multiplex PCR; TCRdb's copy has only in-frame clones and leaves some out. There are 450,000 to 500,000 clones in the sample; 81% occur only once, and more than 9.5% lies in the top ten. Germline CDR1 is SGHRS and CDR2 is YFSETQ. CDR3 length: 14 residues. The V and J ends lost 2 bases and 6 bases respectively, with 12 bases between them. The sequencing input was PBMCs. This clonotype was obtained from a woman in her forties in good health. Some clones in this sample may be carry-over from other donors' samples. The chain is built from TRBV5-1 and TRBJ2-1; unclear D gene. The CDR3 nucleotides are TGCGCCAGCAGCTTAGGGCCCGGAACCAATGAGCAGTTCTTC. Amino acid sequence: CASSLGPGTNEQFF. The full variable domain, completed using reference TRBV5-1 and TRBJ2-1, is KAGVTQTPRYLIKTRGQQVTLSCSPISGHRSVSWYQQTPGQGLQFLFEYFSETQRNKGNFPGRFSGRQFSNSRSEMNVSTLELGDSALYLCASSLGPGTNEQFFGPGTRLTVL.